The 32 T cell receptor beta chains below come from one sample, sequenced in a study of OX40 agonist ivuxolimab in advanced cancers. The data were produced by immunoSEQ multiplex PCR, yet TCRdb's version contains in-frame clones alone and is incomplete. The data contain 20,000 to 25,000 clones, 70% to 85% of them singletons. Sequencing was performed on CD4+ or CD8+ T cells sorted from blood, taken in a trial of the OX40 agonist ivuxolimab. Every receptor here comes from an adult with an advanced solid tumor such as melanoma, head and neck, liver or kidney cancer.

Here the CDR3 reads CASSFEVGPQHF. The CDR3 nucleotides read TGTGCCAGCAGCTTTGAAGTGGGGCCCCAGCATTTT. This sequence joins TRBV5-4 and TRBJ1-5; D uncertain. V gave up 2 bases and J gave up 9 bases, with 9 bases separating them. The germline V gene encodes CDR1 SGHNT and CDR2 YYREEE (reference sequence). This CDR3 has 12 residues.

In its sample, this clone was seen a few times. The chain couples TRBV13 to TRBJ2-2; D remains unclear. Germline CDR1 reads PRHDT; CDR2 reads FYEKMQ (reference sequence). CDR3 size: 13 residues. The V and J ends lost 6 bases and 5 bases respectively, with 10 bases between them. DNA of the CDR3: TGTGCCAGCAGGGTTTATGGGACCGGGGAGCTGTTTTTT. Its protein product is CASRVYGTGELFF.

This clone appeared once. The J gene is TRBJ2-5, the V gene TRBV27; maybe TRBD1 (6 bases). V lost 8 bases and J 6 bases, leaving 22 bases between the germline ends. The germline V gene has CDR1 MNHEY and CDR2 SMNVEV (reference sequence). The CDR3 is made up of 15 amino acids. The CDR3 region is CASSTWLGARQTQYF. The CDR3 nucleotides are TGTGCCAGCTCAACTTGGTTGGGGGCTAGGCAGACCCAGTACTTC.

This CDR3 is CASRTYRRSSYEQYF. The CDR3 DNA is TGTGCCAGCAGGACATACAGGAGGAGCTCCTACGAGCAGTACTTC. The chain uses TRBV28 and TRBJ2-7, with D perhaps assigned TRBD1 or TRBD2 (5 bases each). Germline CDR1 MDHEN, CDR2 SYDVKM. This CDR3 is built from 15 residues. V shed 6 bases and J shed 0 bases, with 15 bases lying between them.

The CDR3 protein is CASSLGTGNQPQHF. The CDR3 bases are TGCGCCAGCAGCTTGGGGACAGGGAATCAGCCCCAGCATTTT. This chain uses TRBV5-1 with TRBJ1-5; TRBD1 matches at 8 bases. The CDR3 covers 14 residues. J lost 4 bases, V lost 0 bases, and 0 bases had no gene match. The germline CDR1 and CDR2 sequences are SGHRS and YFSETQ.

The rearrangement joins TRBV5-5 to TRBJ2-7, with TRBD1 matching 8 bases. The CDR3 sequence is 14 residues long. V dropped 4 bases and J dropped 3; count of bases not matched to a gene: 6. Germline V gives CDR1 SGHKS, CDR2 YYEKEE (reference sequence). The CDR3 DNA is TGTGCCAGCAGCGCGGACAGGGCCGGCTACGAGCAGTACTTC. It yields the protein CASSADRAGYEQYF.

The gene calls are TRBV4-3 and TRBJ1-2; D gene uncertain. Germline values: CDR1 LGHNA, CDR2 YSLEER. The CDR3 runs to 14 residues. V shed 1 base and J shed 4 bases, with 10 bases lying between them. CDR3 sequence reads: CASSQVRTTYGYTF. Written as DNA, the CDR3 is TGCGCCAGCAGCCAAGTCCGCACTACCTATGGCTACACCTTC.

In nucleotides, the CDR3 is TGTGCCAGCAGCGTATACAGGGGCTACAATGAGCAGTTCTTC. This translates into CASSVYRGYNEQFF. The chain has TRBV7-9 and TRBJ2-1, with 7 bases identical to TRBD1. The germline V gene has CDR1 SEHNR and CDR2 FQNEAQ (reference sequence). The trim removed 5 bases at V and 3 bases at J, leaving 4 bases unmatched. This CDR3 has 14 residues.

This clone was seen a single time. The chain uses TRBV2 and TRBJ2-1; D possibly matches TRBD1 or TRBD2 (6 bases each). The CDR3 sequence is 10 residues long. The V gene's germline CDR1 is SNHLY and CDR2 FYNNEI. The CDR3 is CAGGRNEQFF. DNA for the CDR3: TGTGCAGGGGGGCGCAATGAGCAGTTCTTC.

This clone was found once. The rearrangement joins TRBV5-4 to TRBJ1-3; TRBD1 agrees at 7 bases. Trimming took 3 bases from V and 0 from J; bases not matched to a gene: 6. Germline CDR1 is SGHNT and CDR2 is YYREEE (reference sequence). This CDR3 contains 16 residues. The CDR3 protein is CASSSPGQSSGNTIYF. The CDR3 nucleotides are TGTGCCAGCAGCTCCCCGGGACAGTCCTCTGGAAACACCATATATTTT.

V gene TRBV6-5 combines with J gene TRBJ2-5; no reliable D call. Germline V lookup: CDR1 MNHEY, CDR2 SVGAGI. Trimming took 1 base from V and 0 from J, leaving 9 bases between them. The CDR3 runs 15 residues. This CDR3 reads CASSYLDGYQETQYF. CDR3 DNA: TGTGCCAGCAGTTACTTAGACGGATACCAAGAGACCCAGTACTTC.

J is TRBJ2-1 and V is TRBV29-1; D is perhaps TRBD2 (5 bases). Trimming left V 6 bases short and J 0 bases short, with 9 bases between. Germline lookup yields CDR1 SQVTM and CDR2 ANQGSEA. There are 13 residues in the CDR3. This chain's CDR3 is CSVGGLSYNEQFF. The CDR3 DNA is TGCAGCGTGGGCGGGCTCTCCTACAATGAGCAGTTCTTC.

This chain connects TRBV13 to TRBJ1-2, with D unclear. The length of the CDR3 is 13 residues. V dropped 5 bases and J dropped 4 bases, with 11 bases sitting between them. CDR1 and CDR2 from the germline V gene are PRHDT and FYEKMQ (reference sequence). CDR3 amino acids: CASSLREVYGYTF. The CDR3 DNA follows: TGTGCCAGCAGCCTACGGGAGGTCTATGGCTACACCTTC.

The rearrangement links TRBV4-1 to TRBJ1-1, with D possibly being TRBD1 (5 bases). Germline V gives CDR1 MGHRA, CDR2 YSYEKL. The CDR3 sequence is 13 residues long. Trimming pared 4 bases from V and 2 bases from J, leaving 8 bases between. The CDR3 protein is CASSPGGNTEAFF. The CDR3 DNA is TGCGCCAGCAGCCCGGGGGGAAACACTGAAGCTTTCTTT.

The V call is TRBV15, the J call TRBJ2-5; 12 bases map to TRBD1. V trimming: 3 bases; J trimming: 4 bases; junction bases outside the gene matches: 3. CDR3 length equals 15 residues. The germline gives CDR1 LNHNV, CDR2 YYDKDF (reference sequence). The CDR3 spells CATSSGDRGPETQYF. CDR3 nucleotide sequence: TGTGCCACCAGCAGTGGGGACAGGGGGCCAGAGACCCAGTACTTC.

This clone was detected a few times. The chain has TRBV15 and TRBJ1-1; D call uncertain. Germline V gene sequence: CDR1 LNHNV, CDR2 YYDKDF (reference sequence). There are 15 residues in the CDR3. V was cut by 0 bases and J by 1 base, with 9 bases left in between. CDR3 loop: CATSRDRQKNTEAFF. CDR3 DNA: TGTGCCACCAGCAGAGATAGGCAGAAGAACACTGAAGCTTTCTTT.

The chain links TRBV5-6 to TRBJ2-5; D unclear. The V end lost 2 bases, the J end lost 4 bases, and 9 bases lay between the germline ends. This CDR3 is 13 amino acids long. Per the germline V gene, CDR1 is SGHDT and CDR2 is YYEEEE. CDR3 protein: CASSFVWLETQYF. The CDR3 region has the DNA TGTGCCAGCAGCTTCGTCTGGTTAGAGACCCAGTACTTC.

The chain carries TRBV27 and TRBJ2-7, with D perhaps TRBD2 (5 bases). Germline CDR1 is MNHEY and CDR2 is SMNVEV (reference sequence). CDR3 length: 13 residues. Trimming pared 6 bases from V and 2 bases from J, leaving 11 bases between. CDR3 nucleotide sequence: TGTGCCAGCAGCCCCGGGATTACCTACGAGCAGTACTTC. As protein: CASSPGITYEQYF.

This clone was recorded once. V gene TRBV2 combines with J gene TRBJ1-2; weak D call: TRBD1 (5 bases). The CDR3 extends over 15 amino acids. Germline-derived CDR1 and CDR2 are SNHLY and FYNNEI. Trimming took off 6 bases at V and 6 bases at J, with 20 bases between the two ends. The CDR3, as DNA: TGTGCCAGCAGAACCCCGGGACGGGGCCTCGATGGCTACACCTTC. Its translation: CASRTPGRGLDGYTF. The complete variable domain, with remaining parts taken from reference TRBV2 and TRBJ1-2, reads EPEVTQTPSHQVTQMGQEVILRCVPISNHLYFYWYRQILGQKVEFLVSFYNNEISEKSEIFDDQFSVERPDGSNFTLKIRSTKLEDSAMYFCASRTPGRGLDGYTFGSGTRLTVV.

V usage is TRBV6-5 and J usage is TRBJ2-1, with 12 positions matching TRBD2. The CDR3 contains 14 residues. The germline CDR1 and CDR2 sequences are MNHEY and SVGAGI. V dropped 8 bases and J dropped 9; count of bases not matched to a gene: 8. Here the CDR3 reads CASRGLAGGIEQFF. Here the CDR3 DNA reads TGTGCCAGCCGGGGGCTAGCGGGAGGGATTGAGCAGTTCTTC.

This clone is termed medium-sized. This chain uses TRBV4-1 with TRBJ2-1, with TRBD2 matching 11 bases. This CDR3 is built from 16 residues. With 1 base clipped from V and 9 bases from J, the junction kept 8 bases outside the gene matches. The germline V gene has CDR1 MGHRA and CDR2 YSYEKL. The CDR3 coding sequence is TGCGCCAGCAGCCAAGGAAATAGCGGGAGGGCCGGTGAGCAGTTCTTC. As protein: CASSQGNSGRAGEQFF.

Of note for this clone: Within the sample, other DNA sequences also encode this same CDR3. This CDR3 reads CASSHPGLAYEQYF. DNA for the CDR3: TGCGCCAGCAGCCATCCGGGACTAGCCTACGAGCAGTACTTC. This chain joins TRBV4-1 and TRBJ2-7, with TRBD2 matching over 8 bases. CDR1 is MGHRA, CDR2 YSYEKL, per germline. With V trimmed by 3 bases and J by 2 bases, 3 bases remained unmatched. CDR3 size: 14 residues.

The chain uses TRBV2 and TRBJ2-1, with 12 bases identical to TRBD2. The CDR3 runs to 14 residues. V dropped 4 bases and J dropped 10; count of bases not matched to a gene: 5. The germline V gene has CDR1 SNHLY and CDR2 FYNNEI. CDR3 sequence (DNA): TGTGCCAGCAGTGTCCGACTAGCGGGGGACGAGCAGTTCTTC. This encodes CASSVRLAGDEQFF.

The chain couples TRBV27 to TRBJ2-7; possible D gene TRBD2, 6 bases. Germline lookup yields CDR1 MNHEY and CDR2 SMNVEV (reference sequence). The V and J ends lost 3 bases and 2 bases respectively, with 14 bases between them. The CDR3 totals 15 residues. The CDR3 bases are TGTGCCAGCAGTTTTATTCCACCGGGGGCCTACGAGCAGTACTTC. Translated: CASSFIPPGAYEQYF.

V gene TRBV2 combines with J gene TRBJ1-1; 9 bases map to TRBD1. The V gene end was trimmed by 6 bases and the J gene end by 5 bases; junction bases not matched to a gene: 7. The germline gives CDR1 SNHLY, CDR2 FYNNEI. The CDR3 covers 14 residues. The CDR3 DNA sequence: TGTGCCAGCAGCGATACAGGGGGCAGGACTGAAGCTTTCTTT. This codes for CASSDTGGRTEAFF.

The J gene is TRBJ1-1, the V gene TRBV10-3; D is undetermined. Trimming shortened V by 0 bases and J by 6 bases, and 8 bases separated the two germline ends. The CDR3 totals 13 residues. Germline assignment: CDR1 ENHRY and CDR2 SYGVKD. As DNA, the CDR3 is TGTGCCATCAGTGAGTCCCGGGAACCTGAAGCTTTCTTT. Its protein is CAISESREPEAFF.

This chain links TRBV19 with TRBJ1-3; D uncertain. From germline, CDR1 is LNHDA and CDR2 SQIVND (reference sequence). V lost 3 bases and J lost 2, with 8 bases in between. This CDR3 contains 14 residues. This CDR3 reads CASSMPTAGNTIYF. The CDR3 DNA reads TGTGCCAGTAGTATGCCGACGGCTGGAAACACCATATATTTT.

This chain connects TRBV5-1 to TRBJ1-4, with 11 bases lining up with TRBD1. Germline V gene data show CDR1 as SGHRS and CDR2 as YFSETQ. Losses at the gene ends were 0 bases for V and 3 bases for J; bases not matched to a gene: 4. There are 17 residues in the CDR3. In DNA, the CDR3 is TGCGCCAGCAGCTTGGTTGGACAGGGGGCTTCTAATGAAAAACTGTTTTTT. Translated: CASSLVGQGASNEKLFF. Using reference TRBV5-1 and TRBJ1-4 for the parts outside the CDR3, the full variable domain is KAGVTQTPRYLIKTRGQQVTLSCSPISGHRSVSWYQQTPGQGLQFLFEYFSETQRNKGNFPGRFSGRQFSNSRSEMNVSTLELGDSALYLCASSLVGQGASNEKLFFGSGTQLSVL.

The gene calls are TRBV7-9 and TRBJ2-7; 13 positions agree with TRBD2. V was pared by 10 bases and J by 1 base, with 4 bases of the junction left unmatched. CDR1 and CDR2 (germline): SEHNR, FQNEAQ (reference sequence). The CDR3 consists of 14 residues. CDR3 nucleotide sequence: TGTGCCACCGAACTAGCGGGAGGGTCCTACGAGCAGTACTTC. It translates to CATELAGGSYEQYF. Looking up the rest from reference TRBV7-9 and TRBJ2-7 gives the full variable domain: DTGVSQNPRHKITKRGQNVTFRCDPISEHNRLYWYRQTLGQGPEFLTYFQNEAQLEKSRLLSDRFSAERPKGSFSTLEIQRTEQGDSAMYLCATELAGGSYEQYFGPGTRLTVT.

This clone has just one count. The chain joins TRBV5-1 to TRBJ2-3; the match to TRBD2 covers 8 bases. Germline loops: CDR1 SGHRS, CDR2 YFSETQ. V lost 3 bases, J lost 2 bases, and 8 bases stayed unmatched. This CDR3 comprises 16 residues. The CDR3 coding sequence is TGCGCCAGCAGCTCTACTAGCGGAGGCGACACAGATACGCAGTATTTT. Translating gives CASSSTSGGDTDTQYF.

The chain joins TRBV15 to TRBJ2-5; D unclear. Per the germline V gene, CDR1 is LNHNV and CDR2 is YYDKDF (reference sequence). V dropped 1 base and J dropped 3 bases, with 3 bases sitting between them. The length of the CDR3 is 12 residues. CDR3 sequence reads: CATSRAKETQYF. CDR3 nucleotides: TGTGCCACCAGCAGAGCGAAAGAGACCCAGTACTTC.

This rearrangement joins TRBV6-5 to TRBJ1-1; unclear D gene. Germline CDR1 reads MNHEY; CDR2 reads SVGAGI. Trimming stripped 2 bases from V and 7 bases from J, with 17 bases between. The length of the CDR3 is 15 residues. CDR3 in amino acids: CASSYEPGIIREAFF. The CDR3, as DNA: TGTGCCAGCAGTTACGAACCCGGGATCATACGTGAAGCTTTCTTT.